These T cell receptor beta chains were read from a single sample in a study of regulatory T cells in long-lasting Graves disease. TCRdb re-analysed the multiplex PCR reads in MiXCR, keeping a single row per CDR3 protein. The sample holds 440,000 or so distinct CDR3 sequences, about 15% seen once. This sample also belongs to another study, concerning T cells in Graves' hyperthyroidism and ophthalmopathy.

Sequences were derived from peripheral blood mononuclear cells (PBMCs), sampled at new diagnosis, from a patient treated with antithyroid drugs. The receptors here all came from a woman in her 30s with Graves disease. Each CDR3 is given with its conserved first and last residue. D genes are given only for firm matches. Size is stated for part of the rows, as once, few or many counts, or as a class when the clone is expanded.

clone_size: few; d_call: NA; v_call: TRBV5-6; j_call: TRBJ2-7; cdr3_aa: CASSPGTPTGEQYF; cdr3_nt: TGTGCCAGCAGCCCCGGGACACCGACCGGCGAGCAGTACTTC
clone_size: many; d_call: NA; v_call: TRBV6-5; j_call: TRBJ2-2; cdr3_aa: CASSYSNWGPNTGELFF; cdr3_nt: TGTGCCAGCAGTTACTCGAATTGGGGGCCGAACACCGGGGAGCTGTTTTTT
clone_size: many; d_call: TRBD1; v_call: TRBV10-3; j_call: TRBJ2-1; cdr3_aa: CAIRGTGGPDEQFF; cdr3_nt: TGTGCCATCAGGGGGACAGGGGGCCCCGATGAGCAGTTCTTC
clone_size: many; d_call: TRBD2; v_call: TRBV5-1; j_call: TRBJ2-4; cdr3_aa: CASSLVPGGGWFQYF; cdr3_nt: TGCGCCAGCAGCTTGGTGCCGGGAGGAGGTTGGTTTCAGTACTTC
clone_size: few; d_call: TRBD1; v_call: TRBV18; j_call: TRBJ2-7; cdr3_aa: CASSPTFSGDRVGYEQYF; cdr3_nt: TGTGCCAGCTCTCCGACTTTCTCCGGGGACAGGGTCGGGTACGAGCAGTACTTC
clone_size: NA; d_call: NA; v_call: TRBV6-1; j_call: TRBJ1-4; cdr3_aa: CASSTQSGDVEKLFF; cdr3_nt: TGTGCCAGCAGTACGCAATCAGGGGATGTTGAAAAACTGTTTTTT
clone_size: many; d_call: TRBD1; v_call: TRBV30; j_call: TRBJ2-1; cdr3_aa: CAWSVGTGAYNEQFF; cdr3_nt: TGTGCCTGGAGTGTAGGGACAGGGGCCTACAATGAGCAGTTCTTC
clone_size: many; d_call: TRBD2; v_call: TRBV6-1; j_call: TRBJ2-2; cdr3_aa: CASKGLAFTGELFF; cdr3_nt: TGTGCCAGCAAGGGACTAGCGTTCACCGGGGAGCTGTTTTTT
clone_size: NA; d_call: TRBD1; v_call: TRBV12-3/TRBV12-4; j_call: TRBJ1-1; cdr3_aa: CASSKTGGLSEAFF; cdr3_nt: TGTGCCAGCAGCAAGACAGGGGGGCTTTCTGAAGCTTTCTTT
clone_size: many; d_call: TRBD2; v_call: TRBV27; j_call: TRBJ2-1; cdr3_aa: CASSLGTSGNNEQFF; cdr3_nt: TGTGCCAGCAGCTTAGGGACTAGCGGAAACAATGAGCAGTTCTTC
clone_size: few; d_call: NA; v_call: TRBV9; j_call: TRBJ2-1; cdr3_aa: CASSPNVRGSIDEQFF; cdr3_nt: TGTGCCAGCAGCCCCAACGTGCGGGGTTCAATCGATGAGCAGTTCTTC
clone_size: few; d_call: NA; v_call: TRBV9; j_call: TRBJ2-2; cdr3_aa: CASRETVDTGELFF; cdr3_nt: TGTGCCAGCAGGGAGACGGTAGACACCGGGGAGCTGTTTTTT
clone_size: few; d_call: NA; v_call: TRBV19; j_call: TRBJ2-5; cdr3_aa: CASSSIWAGRSETQYF; cdr3_nt: TGTGCCAGTAGTTCAATTTGGGCGGGCCGAAGTGAGACCCAGTACTTC
clone_size: NA; d_call: TRBD1; v_call: TRBV28; j_call: TRBJ2-3; cdr3_aa: CASRLLGTGGLYTQYF; cdr3_nt: TGTGCCAGCAGGCTGTTGGGGACAGGGGGCCTATATACGCAGTATTTT
clone_size: many; d_call: TRBD1; v_call: TRBV16; j_call: TRBJ1-5; cdr3_aa: CASSLLGSGGASNQPQHF; cdr3_nt: TGTGCCAGCAGCCTTCTCGGATCAGGGGGCGCAAGCAATCAGCCCCAGCATTTT
clone_size: NA; d_call: NA; v_call: TRBV5-5; j_call: TRBJ2-1; cdr3_aa: CASSGGQGGNEQFF; cdr3_nt: TGTGCCAGCAGCGGCGGACAGGGAGGGAATGAGCAGTTCTTC
clone_size: many; d_call: NA; v_call: TRBV6-2/TRBV6-3; j_call: TRBJ1-2; cdr3_aa: CASSYLRVNANYGYTF; cdr3_nt: TGTGCCAGCAGTTACTTGAGGGTAAATGCTAACTATGGCTACACCTTC
clone_size: many; d_call: NA; v_call: TRBV6-2/TRBV6-3; j_call: TRBJ1-2; cdr3_aa: CASSEVPGYGYTF; cdr3_nt: TGTGCCAGCAGTGAAGTCCCGGGCTATGGCTACACCTTC
clone_size: few; d_call: TRBD2; v_call: TRBV19; j_call: TRBJ2-5; cdr3_aa: CASSDGPRRGSGGTQYF; cdr3_nt: TGTGCCAGTAGTGACGGACCCCGTAGGGGATCGGGAGGGACCCAGTACTTC
clone_size: many; d_call: NA; v_call: TRBV12-3/TRBV12-4; j_call: TRBJ2-7; cdr3_aa: CASSTISGTYEQYF; cdr3_nt: TGTGCCAGCAGTACCATCAGCGGAACCTACGAGCAGTACTTC
clone_size: few; d_call: TRBD2; v_call: TRBV6-1; j_call: TRBJ2-1; cdr3_aa: CASSQETSGRAGGEQFF; cdr3_nt: TGTGCCAGCAGTCAAGAGACTAGCGGGAGGGCAGGGGGTGAGCAGTTCTTC
clone_size: many; d_call: NA; v_call: TRBV20-1; j_call: TRBJ1-6; cdr3_aa: CSARGVGAYNSPLHF; cdr3_nt: TGCAGTGCCCGAGGGGTTGGGGCCTATAATTCACCCCTCCACTTT
clone_size: few; d_call: NA; v_call: TRBV5-4; j_call: TRBJ2-5; cdr3_aa: CASSLFQALQETQYF; cdr3_nt: TGTGCCAGCAGCTTGTTCCAGGCGCTTCAGGAGACCCAGTACTTC
clone_size: many; d_call: TRBD2; v_call: TRBV7-9; j_call: TRBJ2-1; cdr3_aa: CASSLTSGREDEQFF; cdr3_nt: TGTGCCAGCAGCTTGACTAGCGGGAGGGAAGATGAGCAGTTCTTC
clone_size: NA; d_call: NA; v_call: TRBV4-1; j_call: TRBJ2-7; cdr3_aa: CASSPWGAHEQYF; cdr3_nt: TGCGCCAGCAGCCCCTGGGGGGCCCACGAGCAGTACTTC
clone_size: many; d_call: NA; v_call: TRBV7-9; j_call: TRBJ2-1; cdr3_aa: CASSLAGFPYNEQFF; cdr3_nt: TGTGCCAGCAGCTTAGCGGGATTCCCCTACAATGAGCAGTTCTTC
clone_size: few; d_call: TRBD1; v_call: TRBV7-9; j_call: TRBJ1-6; cdr3_aa: CASSLGDRDSPLHF; cdr3_nt: TGTGCCAGCAGCTTAGGGGACAGGGATTCACCCCTCCACTTT
clone_size: NA; d_call: TRBD2; v_call: TRBV20-1; j_call: TRBJ2-7; cdr3_aa: CSARIAGTITYEQYF; cdr3_nt: TGCAGTGCCAGAATTGCCGGGACTATTACCTACGAGCAGTACTTC
clone_size: few; d_call: NA; v_call: TRBV19; j_call: TRBJ1-5; cdr3_aa: CASSMRGDMGWGNQPQHF; cdr3_nt: TGTGCCAGTAGTATGCGGGGGGATATGGGTTGGGGCAATCAGCCCCAGCATTTT
clone_size: NA; d_call: TRBD1; v_call: TRBV6-2/TRBV6-3; j_call: TRBJ1-3; cdr3_aa: CASSDRVRSGNTIYF; cdr3_nt: TGTGCCAGCAGTGACAGGGTCCGCTCTGGAAACACCATATATTTT
clone_size: NA; d_call: TRBD2; v_call: TRBV7-9; j_call: TRBJ2-7; cdr3_aa: CASSTSSGSSEEQYF; cdr3_nt: TGTGCCAGCAGCACCTCTAGCGGGAGCTCAGAGGAGCAGTACTTC
clone_size: many; d_call: NA; v_call: TRBV10-3; j_call: TRBJ1-2; cdr3_aa: CAISESSRGDYGYTF; cdr3_nt: TGTGCCATCAGTGAGTCGAGTCGGGGAGACTATGGCTACACCTTC
clone_size: many; d_call: NA; v_call: TRBV6-1; j_call: TRBJ2-1; cdr3_aa: CASSSNRDEQFF; cdr3_nt: TGTGCCAGCAGCTCCAACAGGGACGAGCAGTTCTTC
clone_size: NA; d_call: TRBD2; v_call: TRBV20-1; j_call: TRBJ2-2; cdr3_aa: CSAGPRLAGDTGELFF; cdr3_nt: TGCAGTGCTGGGCCAAGACTAGCGGGAGACACCGGGGAGCTGTTTTTT
clone_size: NA; d_call: NA; v_call: TRBV20-1; j_call: TRBJ1-2; cdr3_aa: CSARAAEIPNYGYTF; cdr3_nt: TGCAGTGCTAGAGCCGCGGAGATACCTAACTATGGCTACACCTTC
clone_size: NA; d_call: NA; v_call: TRBV4-2; j_call: TRBJ1-1; cdr3_aa: CASSFRTEMNTEAFF; cdr3_nt: TGTGCCAGCAGCTTTCGGACAGAGATGAACACTGAAGCTTTCTTT
clone_size: many; d_call: NA; v_call: TRBV29-1; j_call: TRBJ2-3; cdr3_aa: CSVLIGAGMDTQYF; cdr3_nt: TGCAGCGTATTGATTGGGGCAGGGATGGATACGCAGTATTTT
clone_size: few; d_call: TRBD2; v_call: TRBV4-1; j_call: TRBJ2-7; cdr3_aa: CASSHSSGRAFYEQYF; cdr3_nt: TGCGCCAGCAGCCATTCTAGCGGGAGGGCCTTCTACGAGCAGTACTTC
clone_size: many; d_call: NA; v_call: TRBV20-1; j_call: TRBJ2-5; cdr3_aa: CSAVRLVQETQYF; cdr3_nt: TGCAGTGCAGTTCGCCTAGTTCAAGAGACCCAGTACTTC
clone_size: NA; d_call: TRBD1; v_call: TRBV7-4; j_call: TRBJ2-7; cdr3_aa: CASSPGTAYGQYF; cdr3_nt: TGTGCCAGCAGCCCCGGGACAGCTTACGGGCAGTACTTC
clone_size: few; d_call: NA; v_call: TRBV14; j_call: TRBJ2-1; cdr3_aa: CASSLIFSSYNEQFF; cdr3_nt: TGTGCCAGCAGCCTAATTTTTAGCTCCTACAATGAGCAGTTCTTC
clone_size: NA; d_call: NA; v_call: TRBV27; j_call: TRBJ2-2; cdr3_aa: CASSAMGLSNTGGLFF; cdr3_nt: TGTGCCAGCAGTGCTATGGGACTCTCGAACACCGGGGGGCTGTTTTTT
clone_size: NA; d_call: TRBD2; v_call: TRBV20-1; j_call: TRBJ2-1; cdr3_aa: CSARTPGLAYNEQFF; cdr3_nt: TGCAGTGCTAGAACTCCGGGACTAGCTTACAATGAGCAGTTCTTC
clone_size: many; d_call: TRBD2; v_call: TRBV7-3; j_call: TRBJ2-7; cdr3_aa: CASSLGLAGVYEQYF; cdr3_nt: TGTGCCAGCAGCTTAGGACTAGCGGGAGTATACGAGCAGTACTTC
clone_size: many; d_call: TRBD2; v_call: TRBV7-8; j_call: TRBJ2-3; cdr3_aa: CASSLYETSGDTQYF; cdr3_nt: TGTGCCAGCAGCTTGTACGAGACTAGCGGAGATACGCAGTATTTT
clone_size: many; d_call: TRBD2; v_call: TRBV20-1; j_call: TRBJ2-7; cdr3_aa: CSGVSGIMTYEQYF; cdr3_nt: TGCAGTGGGGTTAGCGGGATAATGACCTACGAGCAGTACTTC
clone_size: NA; d_call: NA; v_call: TRBV25-1; j_call: TRBJ2-5; cdr3_aa: CASSARDVRETQYF; cdr3_nt: TGTGCCAGCAGCGCCAGGGACGTTCGTGAGACCCAGTACTTC
clone_size: many; d_call: NA; v_call: TRBV18; j_call: TRBJ2-7; cdr3_aa: CASSRLEGPYEQYF; cdr3_nt: TGTGCCAGCTCAAGACTAGAGGGGCCCTACGAGCAGTACTTC
clone_size: many; d_call: TRBD1; v_call: TRBV20-1; j_call: TRBJ2-7; cdr3_aa: CSAREGTGLGEQYF; cdr3_nt: TGCAGTGCTAGAGAGGGGACAGGGTTGGGTGAGCAGTACTTC
clone_size: NA; d_call: TRBD1; v_call: TRBV27; j_call: TRBJ2-6; cdr3_aa: CASSLRQGERTGANVLTF; cdr3_nt: TGTGCCAGCAGTTTAAGGCAGGGGGAGCGGACTGGGGCCAACGTCCTGACTTTC
clone_size: few; d_call: TRBD2; v_call: TRBV5-6; j_call: TRBJ2-3; cdr3_aa: CASSPLLLAGPAHTQYF; cdr3_nt: TGTGCCAGCAGCCCCCTCTTACTAGCGGGACCCGCGCATACGCAGTATTTT
clone_size: many; d_call: NA; v_call: TRBV6-5; j_call: TRBJ1-4; cdr3_aa: CASSYSISGDGPGEKLFF; cdr3_nt: TGTGCCAGCAGTTACTCGATTTCCGGGGACGGGCCCGGGGAAAAACTGTTTTTT
clone_size: NA; d_call: NA; v_call: TRBV10-2; j_call: TRBJ1-3; cdr3_aa: CASSQDALWNSVYF; cdr3_nt: TGCGCCAGCAGTCAGGACGCCCTCTGGAATTCCGTATATTTT
clone_size: NA; d_call: TRBD2; v_call: TRBV27; j_call: TRBJ2-7; cdr3_aa: CASSLGASGNEQYF; cdr3_nt: TGTGCCAGCAGTTTAGGAGCTAGCGGGAACGAGCAGTACTTC
clone_size: many; d_call: NA; v_call: TRBV3-1; j_call: TRBJ2-2; cdr3_aa: CASSQAATGELFF; cdr3_nt: TGTGCCAGCAGCCAAGCGGCCACCGGGGAGCTGTTTTTT